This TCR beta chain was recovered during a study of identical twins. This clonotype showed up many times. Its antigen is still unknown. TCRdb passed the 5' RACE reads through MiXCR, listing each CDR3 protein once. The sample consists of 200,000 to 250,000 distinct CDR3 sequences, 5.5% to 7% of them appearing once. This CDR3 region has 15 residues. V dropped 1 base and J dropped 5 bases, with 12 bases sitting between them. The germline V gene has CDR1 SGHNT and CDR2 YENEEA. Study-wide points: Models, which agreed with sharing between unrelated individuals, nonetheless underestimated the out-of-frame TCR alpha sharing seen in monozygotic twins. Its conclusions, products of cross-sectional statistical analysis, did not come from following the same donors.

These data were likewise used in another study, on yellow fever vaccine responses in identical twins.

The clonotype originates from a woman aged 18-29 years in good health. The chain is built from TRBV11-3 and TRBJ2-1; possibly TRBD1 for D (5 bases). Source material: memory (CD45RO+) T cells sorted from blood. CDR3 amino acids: CASSLVVGANNEQFF. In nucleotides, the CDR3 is TGTGCCAGCAGCTTAGTAGTTGGGGCTAACAATGAGCAGTTCTTC. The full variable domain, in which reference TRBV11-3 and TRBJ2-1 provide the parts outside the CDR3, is EAGVVQSPRYKIIEKKQPVAFWCNPISGHNTLYWYLQNLGQGPELLIRYENEEAVDDSQLPKDRFSAERLKGVDSTLKIQPAELGDSAVYLCASSLVVGANNEQFFGPGTRLTVL.